The clone carrying this T cell receptor beta chain was recorded a few times. The antigen is unknown. The CDR3 runs to 15 residues. CDR1 and CDR2 from the germline V gene are SGHVS and FNYEAQ. V dropped 5 bases and J dropped 0; count of bases not matched to a gene: 4. PCR was performed using 60 Vbeta and 13 Jbeta primers. Per the original data handling: About 11 million of the 80 million or so unique TCR beta chains counted in a later analysis were shared. Assay: immunoSEQ multiplex PCR; the TCRdb copy retains only in-frame clones and omits some. V, J and clone size reflect that table, while D and trimming were determined from the DNA. The table has about 150,000 clones, around 79% seen once. Healthy bone marrow donors made up the cohort. The data were obtained in a study of cytomegalovirus exposure and HLA in healthy donors. Study conclusions and caveats: The dataset shows that most TCR sequences were rare, while some public TCRs occurred in many donors.

The sequenced sample was PBMCs. V usage is TRBV7-6 and J usage is TRBJ1-3, with 7 bases fitting TRBD1. This receptor was identified in a male donor in good health and CMV-seronegative. The CDR3 is CASSLTGVSGNTIYF. The CDR3 DNA follows: TGTGCCAGCAGCCTTACAGGGGTCTCTGGAAACACCATATATTTT.